Listed here are 6 T cell receptor beta chains from one sample, sequenced in a study of T cell responses to AZD1222 COVID-19 vaccine. Some clones are missing from TCRdb's copy, which holds only in-frame ones; the method was immunoSEQ multiplex PCR. The table has about 69,000 clones, about four fifths seen once. Sequenced here: peripheral blood, sampled 28 days after the second AZD1222 dose. These receptors all stem from an adult who received the AZD1222 COVID-19 vaccine.

The V call is TRBV7-2, the J call TRBJ2-7; the match to TRBD2 covers 9 bases. CDR3 size: 16 residues. Germline loops: CDR1 SGHTA, CDR2 FQGNSA. V lost 5 bases to trimming and J lost 2 bases; unmatched junction nucleotides: 10. CDR3: CASSPATTSGTYEQYF. The CDR3 DNA follows: TGTGCCAGCAGCCCAGCTACGACTAGCGGAACCTACGAGCAGTACTTC.

The chain employs TRBV7-3 and TRBJ2-1; D gene uncertain. Germline values: CDR1 SGHTA, CDR2 FQGTGA. V lost 8 bases and J lost 6, with 14 bases in between. The CDR3 length is 13 residues. The CDR3 loop is CASASQRTNEQFF. The DNA of the CDR3 is TGTGCCAGCGCCAGCCAGCGAACCAATGAGCAGTTCTTC.

The chain combines TRBV11-2 with TRBJ1-2; unclear D gene. V was shortened by 1 base and J by 1 base, with 10 bases between the two germline ends. Germline assignment: CDR1 SGHAT and CDR2 FQNNGV. The CDR3 runs to 15 residues. CDR3 sequence: CASSLVGSINYGYTF. For the CDR3, the DNA is TGTGCCAGCAGCTTAGTGGGCAGCATTAACTATGGCTACACCTTC.

V gene TRBV18 combines with J gene TRBJ2-7; 7 bases agree with TRBD2. Germline V gene data show CDR1 as KGHSH and CDR2 as LQKENI. The trim removed 6 bases at V and 2 bases at J, leaving 7 bases unmatched. The CDR3 has 14 amino acids. CDR3 residues: CASSSGTKPYEQYF. DNA for the CDR3: TGTGCCAGCTCTTCCGGGACTAAACCCTACGAGCAGTACTTC.

The V gene is TRBV7-6, the J gene TRBJ2-7; D not certain. V lost 1 base, J lost 0 bases, and 4 bases lay in between. Germline V gives CDR1 SGHVS, CDR2 FNYEAQ. The CDR3 contains 13 residues. CDR3 coding DNA: TGTGCCAGCAGCTTAGTCAACTCCTACGAGCAGTACTTC. Its protein product is CASSLVNSYEQYF.

The chain is built from TRBV7-2 and TRBJ2-2, with 9 bases identical to TRBD1. The germline V gene encodes CDR1 SGHTA and CDR2 FQGNSA. The CDR3 consists of 14 residues. J was trimmed by 5 bases and V by 5 bases; bases with no gene match: 3. For the CDR3, the DNA is TGTGCCAGCAGCCGGGACAGGGTAACCGGGGAGCTGTTTTTT. This translates into CASSRDRVTGELFF.